These T cell receptor beta chains were read from a single sample in a study of blood T cells in healthy people across ages. TCRdb redid the calling of the 5' RACE reads with MiXCR, one entry per CDR3 protein. The repertoire holds about 900,000 distinct CDR3 sequences, under 80% seen once, with about 27% in the top ten. Sequencing input: blood. Receptor source: a man aged 25 to 40 in good health. Each CDR3 is given with its conserved first and last residue. Each record gives: clone size, V gene, CDR3 length, J gene, D gene, CDR3 DNA, CDR3 protein. D genes are given only for firm matches. A clone size is listed for some rows: how often the clone was seen (once, few, many), or a class if it is expanded.

>few|TRBV5-6|15|TRBJ2-5|.
TGTGCCAGCAGCTTGGTTCTCAGAGAGGACGAGACCCAGTACTTC
CASSLVLREDETQYF
>.|TRBV14|14|TRBJ2-1|TRBD2
TGTGCCAGCAGCCGACTAGCGGGGGTCGGTGAGCAGTTCTTC
CASSRLAGVGEQFF
>.|TRBV12-3/TRBV12-4|13|TRBJ2-3|TRBD2
TGTGCCAGCTCCAACGCGGGGGCAGATACGCAGTATTTT
CASSNAGADTQYF
>.|TRBV7-9|13|TRBJ2-7|.
TGTGCCAGCAGCCCCGACGTACTCTACGAGCAGTACTTC
CASSPDVLYEQYF
>.|TRBV29-1|15|TRBJ2-7|TRBD1
TGCAGCGTTGAACTAGGGACAGGGGGCGCGTACAAGCAGTACTTC
CSVELGTGGAYKQYF
>.|TRBV11-1|12|TRBJ2-5|.
TGTGCCAGCGAGGCCGGGAGTGAGACCCAGTACTTC
CASEAGSETQYF
>.|TRBV3-1|14|TRBJ2-5|.
TGTGCCAGCAGCCAAGTGGCAGACCAAGAGACCCAGTACTTC
CASSQVADQETQYF
>.|TRBV7-2|14|TRBJ2-7|TRBD1
TGTGCCAGCAGCCATACAGGGGGCGCGTACGAGCAGTACTTC
CASSHTGGAYEQYF
>.|TRBV7-9|15|TRBJ2-3|.
TGTGCCAGCAGCCCGGGCTATGCGGGGACAGATACGCAGTATTTT
CASSPGYAGTDTQYF
>few|TRBV12-3/TRBV12-4|14|TRBJ2-5|.
TGTGCCAGCAGCCCAGAGCCAGATAAAGAGACCCAGTACTTC
CASSPEPDKETQYF
>.|TRBV2|12|TRBJ2-3|.
TGTGCCAGCAGTGACATCACAGATACGCAGTATTTT
CASSDITDTQYF
>many|TRBV27|15|TRBJ1-2|TRBD1
TGTGCCAGCAGTTTCAGTGACAGGGACGCTTGGGGCTACACCTTC
CASSFSDRDAWGYTF
>.|TRBV7-8|13|TRBJ2-1|TRBD1
TGTGCCAGCAGCATAGATCCAAGGGACAGGGAGTTCTTC
CASSIDPRDREFF
>many|TRBV5-1|12|TRBJ2-3|.
TGCGCCAGCAGCTTTAATTCAGATACGCAGTATTTT
CASSFNSDTQYF
>.|TRBV7-2|17|TRBJ2-4|TRBD2
TGTGCCAGCAGCTTAGCGCTATTGGGCGGGAGCCAAAACATTCAGTACTTC
CASSLALLGGSQNIQYF
>.|TRBV6-1|15|TRBJ1-3|.
TGTGCCAGCAGTGAGGACAGTTTCTCTGGAAACACCATATATTTT
CASSEDSFSGNTIYF
>.|TRBV19|15|TRBJ2-4|.
TGTGCCAGTAGTAGGACCCCTGGGGCCAAAAACATTCAGTACTTC
CASSRTPGAKNIQYF
>many|TRBV29-1|12|TRBJ2-7|.
TGCAGCGTTGAAACAGGTGCCTACGAGCAGTACTTC
CSVETGAYEQYF
>few|TRBV9|15|TRBJ1-2|TRBD1
TGTGCCAGCAGCGGAGGGACAGCACCTAACTATGGCTACACCTTC
CASSGGTAPNYGYTF
>few|TRBV9|16|TRBJ2-7|TRBD2
TGTGCCAGCAGCATCCTGCGGGGGGGGTCCTACAATGAGCAGTACTTC
CASSILRGGSYNEQYF
>few|TRBV13|12|TRBJ2-7|.
TGTGCCAGCAGATCGGATTCCTACGAGCAGTACTTC
CASRSDSYEQYF
>.|TRBV6-1|15|TRBJ1-2|TRBD1
TGTGCCAGCAGCGCCGGGACAGGGGGCGGCTATGGCTACACCTTC
CASSAGTGGGYGYTF
>.|TRBV5-1|14|TRBJ2-5|.
TGCGCCAGCAGCATGAACCAGGGAGGTGGGACCCAGTACTTC
CASSMNQGGGTQYF
>.|TRBV13|16|TRBJ2-6|.
TGTGCCAGCAGCTCCGACGGATACTCTGGGGCCAACGTCCTGACTTTC
CASSSDGYSGANVLTF
>.|TRBV20-1|16|TRBJ2-7|TRBD1
TGCAGTGCTAGCTATGATACAGGGGACACCGACTACGAGCAGTACTTC
CSASYDTGDTDYEQYF
>few|TRBV4-3|14|TRBJ2-1|TRBD1
TGCGCCAGCAGCCAAGGTCGACAGGGGAATGAGCAGTTCTTC
CASSQGRQGNEQFF
>once|TRBV4-1|16|TRBJ2-5|TRBD2
TGCGCCAGCAGCCAGAGACTAGCGGGGGCCGGTGGGACCCAGTACTTC
CASSQRLAGAGGTQYF
>.|TRBV30|14|TRBJ1-5|.
TGTGCCTGGAGTGTGCCCAGGGAGGTTCAGCCCCAGCATTTT
CAWSVPREVQPQHF
>few|TRBV29-1|14|TRBJ2-5|.
TGCAGCGTTGAAAGGGACACAAGGCTGGAGACCCAGTACTTC
CSVERDTRLETQYF
>.|TRBV7-2|15|TRBJ2-1|.
TGTGCCAGCAGCTTCGACATGAGGGGCTACAATGAGCAGTTCTTC
CASSFDMRGYNEQFF
>.|TRBV12-3/TRBV12-4|15|TRBJ2-7|.
TGTGCCAGCAGTTTAGGCCCAGGCCTCTCCTACGAGCAGTACTTC
CASSLGPGLSYEQYF
>.|TRBV15|15|TRBJ2-2|.
TGTGCCACCAGCAGAGCCGGCTCGAACACCGGGGAGCTGTTTTTT
CATSRAGSNTGELFF
>.|TRBV7-2|13|TRBJ2-5|.
TGTGCCAGCAGCGCTACAGCCATGGGGACCCAGTACTTC
CASSATAMGTQYF
>.|TRBV28|15|TRBJ2-3|.
TGTGCCAGCAGTTTACTCCCTTATAGCACAGATACGCAGTATTTT
CASSLLPYSTDTQYF
>.|TRBV6-5|15|TRBJ2-7|.
TGTGCCAGCAGCCCCGACAGTCCTCCGTATTACGAGCAGTACTTC
CASSPDSPPYYEQYF
>.|TRBV4-2|16|TRBJ2-1|.
TGTGCCAGCAGCCTTACGGAGGGGGCCCCCTACAATGAGCAGTTCTTC
CASSLTEGAPYNEQFF
>few|TRBV9|15|TRBJ2-7|TRBD1
TGTGCCAGCAGCGTAGGACAGGGGGCTTCCTACGAGCAGTACTTC
CASSVGQGASYEQYF
>.|TRBV9|14|TRBJ2-5|.
TGTGCCAGCAGCGTAGGAGCTAGCCCGGAGACCCAGTACTTC
CASSVGASPETQYF
>few|TRBV7-2|17|TRBJ2-7|.
TGTGCCAGCAGCTTATACCTCGCTGGGGCTGCCGCCTACGAGCAGTACTTC
CASSLYLAGAAAYEQYF
>once|TRBV20-1|11|TRBJ2-3|.
TGCAGTGCTCCGTGGGGAAATACGCAGTATTTT
CSAPWGNTQYF
>few|TRBV20-1|16|TRBJ1-5|.
TGCAGTGCTAGAGTAGGGATTGGAAGGGGTCAGCAGCCCCAGCATTTT
CSARVGIGRGQQPQHF
>.|TRBV4-2|15|TRBJ1-2|.
TGTGCCAGCAGCCCGGCGGGGTGGACCAACTATGGCTACACCTTC
CASSPAGWTNYGYTF
>.|TRBV5-6|14|TRBJ2-5|.
TGTGCCAGCGGGTTGGAGGGGTTGGGAGAGACCCAGTACTTC
CASGLEGLGETQYF
>.|TRBV6-5|11|TRBJ2-1|TRBD1
TGTGCCACGAGGACAGGGAATGAGCAGTTCTTC
CATRTGNEQFF
>.|TRBV7-9|14|TRBJ2-5|.
TGTGCCAGCAGCTTAGCGGGCAGGCCAGAGACCCAGTACTTC
CASSLAGRPETQYF
>once|TRBV4-3|17|TRBJ1-5|.
TGCGCCAGCAGCCAAAATGAATACCGGGAAGAGGGTCAGCCCCAGCATTTT
CASSQNEYREEGQPQHF
>few|TRBV6-5|14|TRBJ1-4|TRBD1
TGTGCCAGCAGACGACAGGGAACTAATGAAAAACTGTTTTTT
CASRRQGTNEKLFF
>.|TRBV6-5|13|TRBJ2-1|.
TGTGCCAGCACCCCCAGGGGATACAATGAGCAGTTCTTC
CASTPRGYNEQFF
>.|TRBV7-2|16|TRBJ1-5|.
TGTGCCAGCAGCCCACTTCCAGCGGAATACCAAGAGACCCAGCATTTT
CASSPLPAEYQETQHF
>few|TRBV7-9|14|TRBJ2-7|.
TGTGCCAGCAGCTTACGGTCAGGGACCTACGAGCAGTACTTC
CASSLRSGTYEQYF
>.|TRBV7-2|15|TRBJ2-1|TRBD2
TGTGCCAGCAGCTACGCCCTAGCGGGGCCCCGAGAGCAGTTCTTC
CASSYALAGPREQFF
>.|TRBV12-3/TRBV12-4|14|TRBJ2-2|.
TGTGCCAGCAGGGAGGGACCCAACACCGGGGAGCTGTTTTTT
CASREGPNTGELFF
>.|TRBV7-2|15|TRBJ2-6|.
TGTGCCAGCAGCTTAGCACAGACTGGGGCCAACGTCCTGACTTTC
CASSLAQTGANVLTF
>once|TRBV29-1|13|TRBJ2-1|.
TGCAGCCTTAGAAAACCCCTCACGAATGAGCAGTTCTTC
CSLRKPLTNEQFF